The 5 T cell receptor beta chains below come from one sample, sequenced in a study of CD8+ T cells in alopecia areata (dated by TCRdb to the late 2010s). The library came from the immunoSEQ multiplex PCR assay. For TCR sequencing, RNA was extracted from every sample and reverse transcribed into cDNA to serve as template. The immuneACCESS repertoire file appears here via TCRdb, limited to in-frame rearrangements. These files lack a portion of the clones; in checked studies, under half of the deficit traces to unresolved V genes, and the cause of the others is not known. The sample contains about 200,000 clones, roughly 56% of them found a single time. The ten largest account for roughly 5.3% of the sample. Input material: CD8+ T cells sorted from blood. The receptors were sampled from a human donor in good health.

The chain carries TRBV6-5 and TRBJ2-1; D is uncertain. The germline V gene has CDR1 MNHEY and CDR2 SVGAGI. Trimming took off 5 bases at V and 8 bases at J, with 13 bases between the two ends. This CDR3 contains 13 residues. The CDR3 sequence: CASSNTNWDEQFF. The CDR3 nucleotides read TGTGCCAGCAGTAACACCAACTGGGATGAGCAGTTCTTC.

The chain couples TRBV6-6 to TRBJ2-7; no clear D. The length of the CDR3 is 13 residues. The V end lost 6 bases, the J end lost 7 bases, and 16 bases lay between the germline ends. Per the germline V gene, CDR1 is MNHNY and CDR2 is SVGAGI (reference sequence). For the CDR3, the DNA is TGTGCCAGCAGCCGCAGTTGGGGTTTTGAGCAGTACTTC. It specifies CASSRSWGFEQYF.

Here the CDR3 reads CASSLRGPNEQFF. In nucleotides, the CDR3 is TGTGCCAGCAGCTTAAGGGGGCCCAATGAGCAGTTCTTC. V and J are TRBV27 and TRBJ2-1; 7 bases map to TRBD1. The CDR3 consists of 13 residues. Trimming at V came to 6 bases and at J to 6 bases, leaving 5 bases not matched to a gene. Per the germline V gene, CDR1 is MNHEY and CDR2 is SMNVEV (reference sequence).

This clone was observed a few times. The chain has TRBV4-1 and TRBJ2-1, with TRBD1 as a possible D gene (6 bases). Germline loops: CDR1 MGHRA, CDR2 YSYEKL. CDR3 length equals 14 residues. V gave up 2 bases and J gave up 8 bases, with 13 bases separating them. The CDR3: CASSQTGQGHEQFF. The CDR3 DNA follows: TGCGCCAGCAGCCAAACGGGTCAGGGGCATGAGCAGTTCTTC.

This clone has a handful of counts. The V and J genes are TRBV7-9 and TRBJ2-3, with D possibly matching TRBD1 (5 bases). Germline CDR1 SEHNR, CDR2 FQNEAQ (reference sequence). The CDR3 length is 13 residues. V shed 3 bases and J shed 3 bases, with 7 bases lying between them. In nucleotides, the CDR3 is TGTGCCAGCAGCTTTCAGGGAACAGATACGCAGTATTTT. Encoded protein: CASSFQGTDTQYF.